In its sample, the clone carrying this TCR beta chain was seen once. Its antigen is currently unknown. The record originates from a study of cytomegalovirus exposure and HLA in healthy donors. General study findings and limits: There were around 160 TCR beta chains listed as cytomegalovirus-associated. One variant, a missense change in DCLRE1C, was linked in a later analysis to TCR beta V- and J-gene trimming. Analyses of presence/absence relied on an assumption of roughly uniform sequencing depth across donors. Excluded were some V segments that proved indistinguishable, including TRBV6-2 and TRBV6-3.

Germline lookup yields CDR1 MRHNA and CDR2 SNTAGT. The ends were cut back, 2 bases at V and 1 base at J, with 8 bases in the middle. CDR3 length: 15 amino acids. PCR primers comprised 60 Vbeta and 13 Jbeta primers. Clones were sequenced by immunoSEQ multiplex PCR, and TCRdb holds only the in-frame ones, with some missing. Among approximately 200,000 clones listed, around 77% were seen once. This chain uses TRBV6-4 with TRBJ2-2; maybe TRBD1 (5 bases). The TCR was taken from a man aged 25 to 45 in good health and CMV-seronegative. Sequencing used PBMCs. The CDR3 region is CASSDRGKNTGELFF. In nucleotides, the CDR3 is TGTGCCAGCAGTGACAGGGGAAAGAACACCGGGGAGCTGTTTTTT.